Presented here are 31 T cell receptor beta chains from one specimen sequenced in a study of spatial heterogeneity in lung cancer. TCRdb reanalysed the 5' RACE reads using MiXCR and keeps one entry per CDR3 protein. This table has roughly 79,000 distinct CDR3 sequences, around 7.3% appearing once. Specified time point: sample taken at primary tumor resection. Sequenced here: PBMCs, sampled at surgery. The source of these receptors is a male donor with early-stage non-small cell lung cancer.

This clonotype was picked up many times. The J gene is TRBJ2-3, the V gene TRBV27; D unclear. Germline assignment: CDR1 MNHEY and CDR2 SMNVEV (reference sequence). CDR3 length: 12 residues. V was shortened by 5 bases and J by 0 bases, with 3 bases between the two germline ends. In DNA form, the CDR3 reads TGTGCCAGCAGTCGCAGCACAGATACGCAGTATTTT. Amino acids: CASSRSTDTQYF.

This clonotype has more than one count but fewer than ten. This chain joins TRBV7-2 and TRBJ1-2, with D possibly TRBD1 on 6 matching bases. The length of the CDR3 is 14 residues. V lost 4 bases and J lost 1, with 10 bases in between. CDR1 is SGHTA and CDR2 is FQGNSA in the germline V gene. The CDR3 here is CASSWDTNNYGYTF. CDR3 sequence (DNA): TGTGCCAGCAGCTGGGACACAAATAACTATGGCTACACCTTC.

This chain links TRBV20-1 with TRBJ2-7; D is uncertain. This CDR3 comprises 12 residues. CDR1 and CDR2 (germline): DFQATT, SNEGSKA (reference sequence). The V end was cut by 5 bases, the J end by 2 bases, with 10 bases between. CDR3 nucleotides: TGCAGTGCTCTTACATCTACCTACGAGCAGTACTTC. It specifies CSALTSTYEQYF.

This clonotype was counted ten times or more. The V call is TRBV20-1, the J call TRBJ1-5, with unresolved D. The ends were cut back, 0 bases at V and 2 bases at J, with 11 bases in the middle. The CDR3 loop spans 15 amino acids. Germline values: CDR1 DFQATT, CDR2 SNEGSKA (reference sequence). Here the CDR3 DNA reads TGCAGTGCTAGAGATAGGGTCCGGGGCAATCAGCCCCAGCATTTT. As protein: CSARDRVRGNQPQHF.

For the CDR3, the DNA is TGTGCCAGCAGCGCAGGGGGCGCGGGCACTGAAGCTTTCTTT. Its translation: CASSAGGAGTEAFF. The rearrangement uses TRBV6-5 and TRBJ1-1; 8 nucleotides match TRBD1. V trimming: 6 bases; J trimming: 4 bases; junction bases outside the gene matches: 7. CDR1 and CDR2 from the germline V gene are MNHEY and SVGAGI. This CDR3 has 14 residues.

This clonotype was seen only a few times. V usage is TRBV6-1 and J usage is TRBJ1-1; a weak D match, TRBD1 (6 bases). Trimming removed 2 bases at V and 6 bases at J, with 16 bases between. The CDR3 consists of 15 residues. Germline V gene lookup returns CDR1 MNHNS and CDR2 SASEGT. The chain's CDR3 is CASSEREGGRAEAFF. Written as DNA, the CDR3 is TGTGCCAGCAGTGAACGGGAGGGGGGGCGAGCTGAAGCTTTCTTT.

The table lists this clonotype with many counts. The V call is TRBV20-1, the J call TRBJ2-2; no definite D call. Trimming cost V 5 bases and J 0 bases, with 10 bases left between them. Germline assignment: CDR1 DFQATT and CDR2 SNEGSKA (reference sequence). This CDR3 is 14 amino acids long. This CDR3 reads CSAPGSANTGELFF. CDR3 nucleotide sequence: TGCAGTGCTCCCGGCAGCGCGAACACCGGGGAGCTGTTTTTT.

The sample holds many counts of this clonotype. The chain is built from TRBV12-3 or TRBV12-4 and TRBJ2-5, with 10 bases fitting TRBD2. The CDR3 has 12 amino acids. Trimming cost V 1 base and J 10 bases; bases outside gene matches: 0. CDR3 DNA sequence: TGTGCCAGCAGTTTAGTAGCGGGAGGCCAGTACTTC. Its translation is CASSLVAGGQYF.

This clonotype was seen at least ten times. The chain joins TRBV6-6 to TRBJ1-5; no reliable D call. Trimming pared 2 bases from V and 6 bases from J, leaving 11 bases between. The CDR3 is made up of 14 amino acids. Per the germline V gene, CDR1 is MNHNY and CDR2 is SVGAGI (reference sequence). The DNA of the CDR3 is TGTGCCAGCAGTTACGGTGGGGAGAGTCAGCCCCAGCATTTT. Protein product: CASSYGGESQPQHF.

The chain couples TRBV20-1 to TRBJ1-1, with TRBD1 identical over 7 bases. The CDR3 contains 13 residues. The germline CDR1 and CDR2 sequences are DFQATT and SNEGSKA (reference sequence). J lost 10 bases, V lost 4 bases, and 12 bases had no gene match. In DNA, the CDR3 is TGCAGTGCTACATTCAGGGGGGCGTCTGGAGCTTTCTTT. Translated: CSATFRGASGAFF.

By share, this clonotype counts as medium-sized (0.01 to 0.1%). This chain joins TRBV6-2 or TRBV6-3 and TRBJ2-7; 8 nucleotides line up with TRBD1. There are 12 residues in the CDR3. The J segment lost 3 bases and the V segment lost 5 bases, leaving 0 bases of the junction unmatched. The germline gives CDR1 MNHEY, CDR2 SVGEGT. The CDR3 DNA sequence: TGTGCCAGCAGTGACAGGGGCTACGAGCAGTACTTC. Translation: CASSDRGYEQYF.

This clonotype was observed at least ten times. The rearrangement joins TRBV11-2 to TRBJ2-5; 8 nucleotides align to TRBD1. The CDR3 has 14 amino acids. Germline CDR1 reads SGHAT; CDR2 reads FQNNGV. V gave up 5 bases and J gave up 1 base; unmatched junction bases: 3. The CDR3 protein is CASSPTGAQETQYF. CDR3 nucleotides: TGTGCCAGCAGCCCGACAGGGGCCCAAGAGACCCAGTACTTC.

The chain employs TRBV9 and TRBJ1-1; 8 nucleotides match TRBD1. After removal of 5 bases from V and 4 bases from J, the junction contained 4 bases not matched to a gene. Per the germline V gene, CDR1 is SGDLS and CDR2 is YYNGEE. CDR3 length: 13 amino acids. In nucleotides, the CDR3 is TGTGCCAGCAGTCGCAGGGGGCTCACTGAAGCTTTCTTT. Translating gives CASSRRGLTEAFF.

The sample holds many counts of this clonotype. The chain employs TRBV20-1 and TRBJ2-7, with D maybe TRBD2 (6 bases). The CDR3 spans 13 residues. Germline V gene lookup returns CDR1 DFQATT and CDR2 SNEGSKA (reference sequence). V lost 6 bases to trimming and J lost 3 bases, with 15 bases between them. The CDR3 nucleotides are TGCAGTGCGCCCGGGACTTCCAACTACGAGCAGTACTTC. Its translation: CSAPGTSNYEQYF.

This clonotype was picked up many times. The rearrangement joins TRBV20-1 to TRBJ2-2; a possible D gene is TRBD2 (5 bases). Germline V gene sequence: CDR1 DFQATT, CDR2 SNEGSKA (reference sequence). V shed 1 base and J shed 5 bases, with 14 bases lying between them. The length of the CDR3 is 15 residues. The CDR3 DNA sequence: TGCAGTGCTAGAGGGGAGACAAAACCGACCGGGGAGCTGTTTTTT. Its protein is CSARGETKPTGELFF.

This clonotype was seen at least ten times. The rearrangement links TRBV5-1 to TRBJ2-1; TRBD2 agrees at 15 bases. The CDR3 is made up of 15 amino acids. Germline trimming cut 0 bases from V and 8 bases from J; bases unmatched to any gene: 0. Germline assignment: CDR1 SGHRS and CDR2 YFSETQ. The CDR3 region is CASSLGTSGRDEQFF. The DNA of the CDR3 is TGCGCCAGCAGCTTGGGGACTAGCGGGAGGGATGAGCAGTTCTTC.

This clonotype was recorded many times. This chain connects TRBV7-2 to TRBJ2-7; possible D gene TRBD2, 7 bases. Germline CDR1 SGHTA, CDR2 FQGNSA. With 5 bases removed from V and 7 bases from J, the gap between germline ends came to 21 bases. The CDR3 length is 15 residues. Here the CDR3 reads CASSPVGGAFYEQYF. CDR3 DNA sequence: TGTGCCAGCAGCCCAGTAGGGGGGGCGTTCTATGAGCAGTACTTC. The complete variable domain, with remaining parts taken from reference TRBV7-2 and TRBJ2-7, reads GAGVSQSPSNKVTEKGKDVELRCDPISGHTALYWYRQSLGQGLEFLIYFQGNSAPDKSGLPSDRFSAERTGGSVSTLTIQRTQQEDSAVYLCASSPVGGAFYEQYFGPGTRLTVT.

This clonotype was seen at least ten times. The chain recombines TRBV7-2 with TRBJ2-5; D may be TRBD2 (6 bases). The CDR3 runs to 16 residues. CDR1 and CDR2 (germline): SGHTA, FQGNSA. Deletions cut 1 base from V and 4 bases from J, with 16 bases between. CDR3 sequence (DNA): TGTGCCAGCAGCTTAGTCGGCGGCGGGGCGGGAGAGACCCAGTACTTC. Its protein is CASSLVGGGAGETQYF.

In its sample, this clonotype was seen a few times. The DNA for the CDR3 is TGTGCCAGTAGTCTTAGAGGGGAGAACACCGGGGAGCTGTTTTTT. It specifies CASSLRGENTGELFF. The rearrangement uses TRBV19 and TRBJ2-2, with D possibly being TRBD1 or TRBD2 (5 bases each). The V gene lost 5 bases and the J gene lost 1 base, with 11 bases spanning the gap. The CDR3 contains 15 residues. CDR1 and CDR2 (germline): LNHDA, SQIVND (reference sequence).

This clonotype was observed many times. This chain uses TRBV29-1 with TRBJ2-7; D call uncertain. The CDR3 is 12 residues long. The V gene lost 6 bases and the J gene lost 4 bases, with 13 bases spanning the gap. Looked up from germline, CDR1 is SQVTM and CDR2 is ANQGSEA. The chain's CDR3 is CSVAGPQYEQYF. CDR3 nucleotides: TGCAGCGTGGCCGGGCCTCAATACGAGCAGTACTTC.

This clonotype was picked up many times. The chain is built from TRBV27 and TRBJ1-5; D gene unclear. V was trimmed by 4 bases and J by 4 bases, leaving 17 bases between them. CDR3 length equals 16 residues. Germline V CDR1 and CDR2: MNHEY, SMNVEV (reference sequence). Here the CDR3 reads CASSYLSGLENQPQHF. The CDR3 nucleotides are TGTGCCAGCAGTTATTTATCGGGGTTGGAAAATCAGCCCCAGCATTTT.

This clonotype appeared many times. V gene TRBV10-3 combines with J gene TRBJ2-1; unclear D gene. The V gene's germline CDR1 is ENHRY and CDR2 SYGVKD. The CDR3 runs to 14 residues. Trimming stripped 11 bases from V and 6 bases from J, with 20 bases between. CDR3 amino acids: CAVRTSVGPNEQFF. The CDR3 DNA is TGTGCCGTGCGGACGAGTGTCGGGCCCAATGAGCAGTTCTTC.

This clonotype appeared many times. Here the CDR3 reads CASSLGPGTNEKLFF. The CDR3 DNA reads TGCGCCAGCAGCTTGGGGCCAGGAACTAATGAAAAACTGTTTTTT. This sequence joins TRBV5-1 and TRBJ1-4; D unresolved. The germline V and J ends were trimmed by 0 bases and 1 base, with 7 bases remaining between them. The germline gives CDR1 SGHRS, CDR2 YFSETQ. The length of the CDR3 is 15 residues.

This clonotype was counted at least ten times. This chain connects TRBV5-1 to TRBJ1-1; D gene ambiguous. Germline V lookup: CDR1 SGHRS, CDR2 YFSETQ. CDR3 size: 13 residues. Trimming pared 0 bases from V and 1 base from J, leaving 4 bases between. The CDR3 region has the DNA TGCGCCAGCAGCTTGGTGTCGAACACTGAAGCTTTCTTT. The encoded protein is CASSLVSNTEAFF.

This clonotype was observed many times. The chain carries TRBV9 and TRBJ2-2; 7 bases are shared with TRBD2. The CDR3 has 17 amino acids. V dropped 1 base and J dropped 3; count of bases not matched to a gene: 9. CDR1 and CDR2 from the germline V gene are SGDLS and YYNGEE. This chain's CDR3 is CASSVLAGVPDTGELFF. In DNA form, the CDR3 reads TGTGCCAGCAGCGTACTGGCGGGAGTCCCCGACACCGGGGAGCTGTTTTTT. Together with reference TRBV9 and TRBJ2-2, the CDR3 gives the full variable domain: DSGVTQTPKHLITATGQRVTLRCSPRSGDLSVYWYQQSLDQGLQFLIQYYNGEERAKGNILERFSAQQFPDLHSELNLSSLELGDSALYFCASSVLAGVPDTGELFFGEGSRLTVL.

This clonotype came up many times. Written as DNA, the CDR3 is TGCGCCAGCAGCTTGGAACGGGAGAATAGATACGAGCAGTACTTC. This gives the protein CASSLERENRYEQYF. The chain links TRBV5-1 to TRBJ2-7; D perhaps matches TRBD2 (6 bases). The CDR3 loop spans 15 amino acids. The V gene's germline CDR1 is SGHRS and CDR2 YFSETQ. Trimming left V 0 bases short and J 4 bases short, with 14 bases between.

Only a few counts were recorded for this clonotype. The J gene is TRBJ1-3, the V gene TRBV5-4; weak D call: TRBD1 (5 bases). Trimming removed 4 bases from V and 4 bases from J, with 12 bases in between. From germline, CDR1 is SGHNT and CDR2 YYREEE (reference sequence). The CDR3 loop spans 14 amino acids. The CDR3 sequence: CASSLQGAGNTIYF. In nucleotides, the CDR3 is TGTGCCAGCAGCCTCCAGGGAGCCGGAAACACCATATATTTT.

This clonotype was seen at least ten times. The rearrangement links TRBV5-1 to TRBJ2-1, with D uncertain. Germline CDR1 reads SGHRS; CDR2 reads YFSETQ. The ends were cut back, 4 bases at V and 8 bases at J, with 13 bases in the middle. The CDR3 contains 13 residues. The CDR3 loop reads CASSIDPRYEQFF. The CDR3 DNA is TGCGCCAGCAGCATCGATCCTAGATATGAGCAGTTCTTC.

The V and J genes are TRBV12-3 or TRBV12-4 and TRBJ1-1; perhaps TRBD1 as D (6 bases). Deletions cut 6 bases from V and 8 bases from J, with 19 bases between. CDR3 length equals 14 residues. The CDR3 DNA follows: TGTGCCAGCAGCGCGTTCAGGGGCGGGGGCGAAGCTTTCTTT. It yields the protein CASSAFRGGGEAFF.

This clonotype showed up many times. This CDR3 reads CASGTPPEQYF. The DNA of the CDR3 is TGTGCCAGCGGGACCCCCCCTGAGCAGTACTTC. The chain carries TRBV2 and TRBJ2-7; possibly TRBD1 or TRBD2 for D (5 bases each). The germline CDR1 and CDR2 sequences are SNHLY and FYNNEI. Deletions cut 8 bases from V and 7 bases from J, with 12 bases between. CDR3 length equals 11 residues.

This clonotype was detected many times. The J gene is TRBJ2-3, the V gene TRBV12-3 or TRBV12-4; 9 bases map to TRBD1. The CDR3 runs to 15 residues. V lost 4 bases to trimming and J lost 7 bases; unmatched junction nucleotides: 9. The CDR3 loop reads CASSSPGTGPNTQYF. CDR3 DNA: TGTGCCAGCAGTTCCCCCGGGACAGGGCCAAATACGCAGTATTTT.